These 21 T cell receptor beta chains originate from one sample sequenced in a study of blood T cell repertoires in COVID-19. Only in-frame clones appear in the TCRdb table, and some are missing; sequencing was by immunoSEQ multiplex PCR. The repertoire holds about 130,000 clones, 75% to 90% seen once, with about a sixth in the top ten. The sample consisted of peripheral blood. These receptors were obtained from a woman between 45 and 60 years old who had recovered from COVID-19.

DNA of the CDR3: TGTGCCAGCAGCGACGGGACAGGGGTCTCTGGAAACACCATATATTTT. This translates into CASSDGTGVSGNTIYF. The V and J genes are TRBV7-9 and TRBJ1-3; the match to TRBD1 covers 10 bases. V gave up 5 bases and J gave up 0 bases; unmatched junction bases: 4. Looked up from germline, CDR1 is SEHNR and CDR2 is FQNEAQ (reference sequence). The CDR3 contains 16 residues.

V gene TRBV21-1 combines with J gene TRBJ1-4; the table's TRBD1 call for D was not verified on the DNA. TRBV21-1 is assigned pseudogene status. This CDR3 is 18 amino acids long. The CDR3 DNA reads TGTGCCAGCGATACTTTCGACAGGCCACCCCCGGGCGATGAAAAACTGTTTTTT. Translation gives CASDTFDRPPPGDEKLFF.

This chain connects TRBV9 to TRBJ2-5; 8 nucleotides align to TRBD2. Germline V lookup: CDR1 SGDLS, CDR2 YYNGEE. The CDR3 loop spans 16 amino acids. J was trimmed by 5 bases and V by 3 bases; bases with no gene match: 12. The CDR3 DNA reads TGTGCCAGCAGCGACCAAGTCACTAGCGGCTGGGAGACCCAGTACTTC. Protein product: CASSDQVTSGWETQYF.

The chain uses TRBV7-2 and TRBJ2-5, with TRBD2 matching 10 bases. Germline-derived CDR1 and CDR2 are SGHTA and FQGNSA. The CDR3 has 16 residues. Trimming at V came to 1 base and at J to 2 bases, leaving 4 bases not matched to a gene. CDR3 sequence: CASSLGLAGVQETQYF. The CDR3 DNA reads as TGTGCCAGCAGCTTAGGGCTAGCGGGGGTTCAAGAGACCCAGTACTTC.

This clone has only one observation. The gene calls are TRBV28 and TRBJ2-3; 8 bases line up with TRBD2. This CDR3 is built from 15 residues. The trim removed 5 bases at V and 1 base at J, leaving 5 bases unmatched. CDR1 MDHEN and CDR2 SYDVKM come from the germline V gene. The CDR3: CASSPAGGRTDTQYF. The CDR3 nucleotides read TGTGCCAGCAGTCCGGCGGGGGGCCGCACAGATACGCAGTATTTT.

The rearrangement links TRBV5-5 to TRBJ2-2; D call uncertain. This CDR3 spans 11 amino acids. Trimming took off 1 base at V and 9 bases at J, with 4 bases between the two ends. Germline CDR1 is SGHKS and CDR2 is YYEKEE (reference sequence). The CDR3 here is CASSLSRELFF. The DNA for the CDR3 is TGTGCCAGCAGCTTGAGCCGGGAGCTGTTTTTT.

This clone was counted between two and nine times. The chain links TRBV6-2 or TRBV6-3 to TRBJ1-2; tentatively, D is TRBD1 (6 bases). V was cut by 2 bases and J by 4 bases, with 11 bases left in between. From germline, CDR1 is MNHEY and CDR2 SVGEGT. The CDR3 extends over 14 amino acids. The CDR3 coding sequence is TGTGCCAGCAGTTACAGCAGGGGTTTCTATGGCTACACCTTC. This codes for CASSYSRGFYGYTF.

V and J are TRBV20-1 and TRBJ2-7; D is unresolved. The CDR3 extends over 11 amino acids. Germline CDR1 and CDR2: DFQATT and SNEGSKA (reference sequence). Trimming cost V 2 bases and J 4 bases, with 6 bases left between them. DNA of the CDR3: TGCAGTGCTAGATTTCGGTACGAGCAGTACTTC. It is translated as CSARFRYEQYF.

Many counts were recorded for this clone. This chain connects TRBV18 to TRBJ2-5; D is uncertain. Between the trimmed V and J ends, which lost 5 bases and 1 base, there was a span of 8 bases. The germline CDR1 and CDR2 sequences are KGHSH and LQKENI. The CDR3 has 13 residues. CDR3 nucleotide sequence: TGTGCCAGCTCATCTAGGAGCCAAGAGACCCAGTACTTC. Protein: CASSSRSQETQYF.

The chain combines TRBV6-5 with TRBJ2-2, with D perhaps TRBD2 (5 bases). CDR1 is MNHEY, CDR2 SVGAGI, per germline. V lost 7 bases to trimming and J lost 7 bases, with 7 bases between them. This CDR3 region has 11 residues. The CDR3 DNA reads TGTGCCAGCAAAGACTACGGGGAGCTGTTTTTT. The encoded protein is CASKDYGELFF.

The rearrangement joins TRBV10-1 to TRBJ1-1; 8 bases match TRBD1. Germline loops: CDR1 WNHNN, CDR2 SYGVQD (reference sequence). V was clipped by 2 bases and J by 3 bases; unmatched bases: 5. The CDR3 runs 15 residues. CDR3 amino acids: CASSESGQGDTEAFF. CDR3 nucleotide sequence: TGCGCCAGCAGTGAGAGTGGACAGGGCGACACTGAAGCTTTCTTT.

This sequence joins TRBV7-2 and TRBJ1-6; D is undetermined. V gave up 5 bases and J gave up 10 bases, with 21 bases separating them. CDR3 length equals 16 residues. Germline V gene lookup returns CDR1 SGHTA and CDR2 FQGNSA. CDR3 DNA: TGTGCCAGCAGCACCAGACCAGGCTCATTCAACTCACCCCTCCACTTT. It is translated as CASSTRPGSFNSPLHF.

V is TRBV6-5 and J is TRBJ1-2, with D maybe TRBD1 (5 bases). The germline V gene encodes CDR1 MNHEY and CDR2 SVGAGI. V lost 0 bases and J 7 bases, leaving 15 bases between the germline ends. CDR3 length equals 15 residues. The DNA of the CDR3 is TGTGCCAGCAGTTACTCGGGGCTATCCCAGGGTGGCTACACCTTC. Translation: CASSYSGLSQGGYTF.

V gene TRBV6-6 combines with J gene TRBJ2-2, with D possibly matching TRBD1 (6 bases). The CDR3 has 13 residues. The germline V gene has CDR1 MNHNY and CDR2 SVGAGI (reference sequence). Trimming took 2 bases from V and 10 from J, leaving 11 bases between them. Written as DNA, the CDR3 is TGTGCCAGCAGTTACAACTCGGGACAGGAGCTGTTTTTT. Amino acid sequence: CASSYNSGQELFF.

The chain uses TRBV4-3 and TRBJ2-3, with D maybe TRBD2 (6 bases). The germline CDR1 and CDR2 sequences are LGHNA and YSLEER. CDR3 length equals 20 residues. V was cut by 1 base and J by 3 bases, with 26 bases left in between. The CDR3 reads CASSQVMGGVADTSTDTQYF. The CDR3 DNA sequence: TGCGCCAGCAGCCAAGTGATGGGGGGAGTTGCGGACACGTCTACAGATACGCAGTATTTT.

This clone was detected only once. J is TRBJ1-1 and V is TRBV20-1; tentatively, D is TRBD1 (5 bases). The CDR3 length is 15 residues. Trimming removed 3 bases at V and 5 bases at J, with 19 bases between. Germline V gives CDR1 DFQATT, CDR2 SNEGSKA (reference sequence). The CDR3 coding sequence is TGCAGTGCTAGTGGGGTGCGGGGGAGGGAAACTGAAGCTTTCTTT. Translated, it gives CSASGVRGRETEAFF.

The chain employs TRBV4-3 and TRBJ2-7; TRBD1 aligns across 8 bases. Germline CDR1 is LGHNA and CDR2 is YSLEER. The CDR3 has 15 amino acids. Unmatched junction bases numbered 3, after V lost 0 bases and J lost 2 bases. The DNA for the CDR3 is TGCGCCAGCAGCCAAGATCGGACAGGGACCTACGAGCAGTACTTC. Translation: CASSQDRTGTYEQYF.

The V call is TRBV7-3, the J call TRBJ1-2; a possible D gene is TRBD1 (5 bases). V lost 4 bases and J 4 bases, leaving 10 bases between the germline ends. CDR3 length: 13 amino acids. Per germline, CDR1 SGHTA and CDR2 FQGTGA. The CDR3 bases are TGTGCCAGCAGCTCCACAGGTTCCTATGGCTACACCTTC. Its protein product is CASSSTGSYGYTF. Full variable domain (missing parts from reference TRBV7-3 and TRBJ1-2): GAGVSQTPSNKVTEKGKYVELRCDPISGHTALYWYRQSLGQGPEFLIYFQGTGAADDSGLPNDRFFAVRPEGSVSTLKIQRTERGDSAVYLCASSSTGSYGYTFGSGTRLTVV.

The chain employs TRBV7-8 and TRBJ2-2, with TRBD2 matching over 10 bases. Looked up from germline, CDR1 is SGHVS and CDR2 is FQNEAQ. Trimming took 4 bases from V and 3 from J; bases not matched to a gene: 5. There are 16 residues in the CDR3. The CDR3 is CASSSGLAAYTGELFF. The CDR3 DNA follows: TGTGCCAGCAGCTCCGGACTAGCGGCGTACACCGGGGAGCTGTTTTTT.

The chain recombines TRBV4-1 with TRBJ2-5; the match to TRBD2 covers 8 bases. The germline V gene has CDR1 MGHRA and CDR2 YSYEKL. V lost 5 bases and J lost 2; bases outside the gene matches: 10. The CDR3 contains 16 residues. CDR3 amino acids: CASSFRPGTRQETQYF. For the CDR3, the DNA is TGCGCCAGCAGCTTCCGACCCGGGACTAGACAAGAGACCCAGTACTTC.

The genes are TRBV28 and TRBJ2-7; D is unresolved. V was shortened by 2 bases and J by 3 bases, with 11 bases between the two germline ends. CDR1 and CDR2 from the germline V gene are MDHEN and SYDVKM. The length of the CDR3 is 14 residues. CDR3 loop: CASSLVGPIYEQYF. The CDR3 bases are TGTGCCAGCAGTTTAGTGGGCCCGATCTACGAGCAGTACTTC.